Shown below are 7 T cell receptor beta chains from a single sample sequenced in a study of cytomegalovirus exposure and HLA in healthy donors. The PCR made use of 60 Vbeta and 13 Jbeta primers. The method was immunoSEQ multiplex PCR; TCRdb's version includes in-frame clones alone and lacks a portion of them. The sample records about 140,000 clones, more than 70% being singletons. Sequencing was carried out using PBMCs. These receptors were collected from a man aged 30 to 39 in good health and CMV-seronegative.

This chain's CDR3 is CAISSPGQGAYEQYF. As DNA, the CDR3 is TGTGCCATCAGCTCGCCGGGACAGGGTGCCTACGAGCAGTACTTC. V is TRBV10-3 and J is TRBJ2-7; the match to TRBD1 covers 9 bases. Germline V gene data show CDR1 as ENHRY and CDR2 as SYGVKD. This CDR3 region has 15 residues. Germline trimming cut 6 bases from V and 2 bases from J; bases unmatched to any gene: 8.

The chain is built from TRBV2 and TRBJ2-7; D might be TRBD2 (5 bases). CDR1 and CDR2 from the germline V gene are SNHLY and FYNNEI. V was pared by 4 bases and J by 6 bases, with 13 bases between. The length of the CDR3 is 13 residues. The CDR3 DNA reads TGTGCCAGCAGTGCCACTAGTCCTCTCGAGCAGTACTTC. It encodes CASSATSPLEQYF.

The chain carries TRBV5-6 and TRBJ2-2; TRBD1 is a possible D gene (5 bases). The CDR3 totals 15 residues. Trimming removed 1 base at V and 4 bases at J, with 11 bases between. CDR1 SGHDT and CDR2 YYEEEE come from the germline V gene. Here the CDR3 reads CASSLLGVSTGELFF. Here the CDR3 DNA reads TGTGCCAGCAGCTTGTTAGGGGTTAGCACCGGGGAGCTGTTTTTT.

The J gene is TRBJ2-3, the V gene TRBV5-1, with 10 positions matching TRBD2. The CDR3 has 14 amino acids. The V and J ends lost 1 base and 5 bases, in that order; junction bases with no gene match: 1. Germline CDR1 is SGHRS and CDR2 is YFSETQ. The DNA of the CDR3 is TGCGCCAGCAGCTTGCTAGCGGGAGAAGATACGCAGTATTTT. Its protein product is CASSLLAGEDTQYF.

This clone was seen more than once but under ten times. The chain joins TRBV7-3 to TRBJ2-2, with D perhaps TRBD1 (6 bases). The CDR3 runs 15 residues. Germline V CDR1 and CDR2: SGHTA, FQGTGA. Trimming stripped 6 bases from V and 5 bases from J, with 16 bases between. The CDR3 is CASSRGHPGTGELFF. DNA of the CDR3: TGTGCCAGCAGTCGGGGACACCCGGGTACCGGGGAGCTGTTTTTT.

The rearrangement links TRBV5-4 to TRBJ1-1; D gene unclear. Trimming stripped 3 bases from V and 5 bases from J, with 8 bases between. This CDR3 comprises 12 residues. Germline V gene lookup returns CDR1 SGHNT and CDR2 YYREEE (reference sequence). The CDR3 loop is CASSSPRTEAFF. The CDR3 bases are TGTGCCAGCAGCTCCCCACGGACTGAAGCTTTCTTT.

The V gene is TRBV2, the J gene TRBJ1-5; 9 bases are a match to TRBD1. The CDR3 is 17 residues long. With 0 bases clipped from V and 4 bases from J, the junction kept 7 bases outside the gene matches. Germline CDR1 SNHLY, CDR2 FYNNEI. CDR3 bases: TGTGCCAGCAGTGAAGCTGGGGGGACAGGGTGGAATCAGCCCCAGCATTTT. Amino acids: CASSEAGGTGWNQPQHF. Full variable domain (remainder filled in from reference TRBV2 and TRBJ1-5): EPEVTQTPSHQVTQMGQEVILRCVPISNHLYFYWYRQILGQKVEFLVSFYNNEISEKSEIFDDQFSVERPDGSNFTLKIRSTKLEDSAMYFCASSEAGGTGWNQPQHFGDGTRLSIL.